The 12 T cell receptor beta chains below come from one sample, sequenced in a study of T-cell reconstitution after alpha-beta-depleted transplantation in children. A TCRbeta library incorporating unique molecular identifiers was prepared. TCRdb used MiXCR to reprocess the PCR reads, holding one entry per CDR3 protein. The sample consists of hundreds of thousands of distinct CDR3 sequences, 13% of them appearing once. Sequencing used PBMCs, mostly from graft donor cells, obtained 360 days after TCRalphabeta/CD19-depleted stem cell transplant. The receptors stem from a male patient aged 10 to 17 who had a stem cell transplant for acute myeloid leukemia, so the T cells may come from the graft donor.

This clonotype was found a few times. The J gene is TRBJ2-1, the V gene TRBV9, with 8 bases identical to TRBD2. The CDR3 extends over 14 amino acids. Germline V lookup: CDR1 SGDLS, CDR2 YYNGEE. After removal of 6 bases from V and 2 bases from J, the junction contained 4 bases not matched to a gene. The CDR3 protein is CASKPGGAYNEQFF. CDR3 nucleotides: TGTGCCAGCAAACCGGGAGGGGCCTACAATGAGCAGTTCTTC.

The chain joins TRBV20-1 to TRBJ2-3; no firm D call. Between the trimmed V and J ends, which lost 7 bases and 6 bases, there was a span of 14 bases. The CDR3 is 12 residues long. CDR1 DFQATT and CDR2 SNEGSKA come from the germline V gene (reference sequence). The CDR3 nucleotides read TGCAGTGTAACACCTAGGACCGATACGCAGTATTTT. Its translation: CSVTPRTDTQYF.

This clonotype was counted ten times or more. The chain recombines TRBV12-3 or TRBV12-4 with TRBJ2-7; 8 bases map to TRBD2. The V segment lost 6 bases and the J segment 6 bases; nucleotides outside the gene matches: 7. The CDR3 is 13 amino acids. The CDR3 sequence is CASRPTSAGEQYF. CDR3 sequence (DNA): TGTGCCAGCAGACCGACTAGCGCGGGCGAGCAGTACTTC.

This chain connects TRBV29-1 to TRBJ1-5, with D hard to call. CDR3 length: 13 amino acids. Per germline, CDR1 SQVTM and CDR2 ANQGSEA. V was clipped by 5 bases and J by 6 bases, with 14 bases between them. The CDR3 spells CSVRNHESQPQHF. CDR3 nucleotide sequence: TGCAGCGTTCGTAACCATGAAAGTCAGCCCCAGCATTTT.

This clonotype has only a few counts. The chain uses TRBV9 and TRBJ2-5; the match to TRBD1 covers 9 bases. The trim removed 3 bases at V and 4 bases at J, leaving 4 bases unmatched. The CDR3 spans 14 residues. Looked up from germline, CDR1 is SGDLS and CDR2 is YYNGEE. CDR3 in DNA: TGTGCCAGCAGCGCCCCGACAGGGGGAGAGACCCAGTACTTC. Residues: CASSAPTGGETQYF.

This clonotype was seen at least ten times. This rearrangement joins TRBV29-1 to TRBJ1-2; TRBD1 is a possible D gene (6 bases). V was trimmed by 1 base and J by 5 bases, leaving 11 bases between them. This CDR3 is built from 13 residues. CDR1 and CDR2 (germline): SQVTM, ANQGSEA. CDR3 bases: TGCAGCGTTGAAGTCAGGGACAATTATGGCTACACCTTC. Amino acids: CSVEVRDNYGYTF.

This clonotype was observed a few times. V usage is TRBV28 and J usage is TRBJ2-7; TRBD2 matches at 7 bases. Germline V lookup: CDR1 MDHEN, CDR2 SYDVKM. Trimming cost V 8 bases and J 3 bases; bases outside gene matches: 13. The CDR3 has 15 amino acids. The chain's CDR3 is CASPPEAGVSYEQYF. DNA of the CDR3: TGTGCCAGCCCCCCGGAGGCGGGAGTGAGCTACGAGCAGTACTTC.

The CDR3 DNA sequence: TGTGCCAGCAAAATTGGGACGTTTGGAAACACCATATATTTT. Residues: CASKIGTFGNTIYF. The chain has TRBV6-1 and TRBJ1-3; D may be TRBD1 (5 bases). This CDR3 region has 14 residues. Trimming took 7 bases from V and 3 from J, leaving 13 bases between them. Germline CDR1 is MNHNS and CDR2 is SASEGT.

The chain is built from TRBV18 and TRBJ2-6; 7 bases fit TRBD1. Germline CDR1 and CDR2: KGHSH and LQKENI. CDR3 size: 17 residues. V dropped 3 bases and J dropped 0; count of bases not matched to a gene: 5. CDR3 nucleotides: TGTGCCAGCTCACCTGGGACAGTTAGCTCTGGGGCCAACGTCCTGACTTTC. Its protein product is CASSPGTVSSGANVLTF. The variable domain in full, with the rest retrieved from reference TRBV18 and TRBJ2-6, is NAGVMQNPRHLVRRRGQEARLRCSPMKGHSHVYWYRQLPEEGLKFMVYLQKENIIDESGMPKERFSAEFPKEGPSILRIQQVVRGDSAAYFCASSPGTVSSGANVLTFGAGSRLTVL.

This chain uses TRBV20-1 with TRBJ2-7; tentative D call: TRBD1 (6 bases). The CDR3 contains 15 residues. CDR1 DFQATT and CDR2 SNEGSKA come from the germline V gene (reference sequence). V lost 0 bases to trimming and J lost 9 bases, with 21 bases between them. The CDR3 DNA reads TGCAGTGCTAGAGAACAGGCCCGGGACATCCTCGGGCAGTACTTC. The encoded protein is CSAREQARDILGQYF.

In its sample, this clonotype was seen a few times. This sequence joins TRBV12-3 or TRBV12-4 and TRBJ2-7; TRBD1 agrees at 8 bases. V shed 7 bases, J shed 2 bases, and the junction held 10 bases outside the gene matches. The CDR3 runs to 15 residues. CDR3 DNA: TGTGCCAGCAACCCAACCGGGACAGGCCCCTACGAGCAGTACTTC. This translates into CASNPTGTGPYEQYF.

The sample holds a few counts of this clonotype. The CDR3 reads CASSLWGREKLFF. The CDR3 DNA sequence: TGTGCCAGCAGCTTATGGGGGCGTGAAAAACTGTTTTTT. The chain carries TRBV7-9 and TRBJ1-4; possibly TRBD1 for D (6 bases). This CDR3 spans 13 amino acids. V lost 2 bases and J lost 7, with 8 bases in between. Germline V lookup: CDR1 SEHNR, CDR2 FQNEAQ (reference sequence).